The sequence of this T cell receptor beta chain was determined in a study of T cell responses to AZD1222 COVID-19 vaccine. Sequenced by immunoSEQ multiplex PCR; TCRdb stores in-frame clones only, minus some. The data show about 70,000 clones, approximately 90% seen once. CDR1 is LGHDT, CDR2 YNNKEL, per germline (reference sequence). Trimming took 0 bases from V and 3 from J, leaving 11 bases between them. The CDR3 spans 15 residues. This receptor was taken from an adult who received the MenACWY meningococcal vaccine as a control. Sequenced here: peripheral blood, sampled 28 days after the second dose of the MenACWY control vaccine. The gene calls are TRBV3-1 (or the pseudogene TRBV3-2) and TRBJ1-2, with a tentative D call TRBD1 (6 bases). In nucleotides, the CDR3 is TGTGCCAGCAGCCAAGAAGGGGGATTGGACTATGGCTACACCTTC. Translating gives CASSQEGGLDYGYTF.